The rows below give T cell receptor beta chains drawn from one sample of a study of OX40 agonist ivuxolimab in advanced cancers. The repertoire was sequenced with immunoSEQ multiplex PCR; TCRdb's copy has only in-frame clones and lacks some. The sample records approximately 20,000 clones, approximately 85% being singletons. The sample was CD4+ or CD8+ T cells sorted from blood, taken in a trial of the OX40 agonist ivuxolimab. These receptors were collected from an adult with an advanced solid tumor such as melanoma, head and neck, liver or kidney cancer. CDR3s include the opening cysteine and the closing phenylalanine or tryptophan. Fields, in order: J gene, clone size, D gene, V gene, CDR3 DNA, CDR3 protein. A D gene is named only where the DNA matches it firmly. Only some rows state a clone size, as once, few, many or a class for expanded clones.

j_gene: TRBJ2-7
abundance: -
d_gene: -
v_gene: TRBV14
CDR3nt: TGTGCCAGCAGCCACCCAGGTTCCTACGAGCAGTACTTC
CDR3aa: CASSHPGSYEQYF

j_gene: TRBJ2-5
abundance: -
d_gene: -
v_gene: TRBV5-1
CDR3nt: TGCGCCAGCAGCTTGGCAGGACAGCCCCAAGAGACCCAGTACTTC
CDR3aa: CASSLAGQPQETQYF

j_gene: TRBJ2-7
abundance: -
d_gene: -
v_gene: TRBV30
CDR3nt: TGTGCCTGGAGTTTCCAGGGCCCGGTGGAGCAGTACTTC
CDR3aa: CAWSFQGPVEQYF

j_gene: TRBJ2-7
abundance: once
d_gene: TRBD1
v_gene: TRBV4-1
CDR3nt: TGCGCCAGCAGCCAAGGACAGGGGAATTCCTACGAGCAGTACTTC
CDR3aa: CASSQGQGNSYEQYF

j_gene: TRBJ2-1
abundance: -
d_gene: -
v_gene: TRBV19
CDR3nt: TGTGCCAGTAGTATCGGTGTGGGAATCCTCTCCTACAATGAGCAGTTCTTC
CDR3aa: CASSIGVGILSYNEQFF

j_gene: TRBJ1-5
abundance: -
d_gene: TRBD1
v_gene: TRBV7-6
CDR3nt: TGTGCCAGCAGCGCAACAGGGGGCGAGGATCAGCCCCAGCATTTT
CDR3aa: CASSATGGEDQPQHF

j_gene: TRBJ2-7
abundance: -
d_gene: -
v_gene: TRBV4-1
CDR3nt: TGCGCCAGCAGCCAAGGTGGGACCTACGAGCAGTACTTC
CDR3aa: CASSQGGTYEQYF

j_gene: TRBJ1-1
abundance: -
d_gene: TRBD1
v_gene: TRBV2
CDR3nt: TGTGCCAGCAGTTGGACAGGGAGAACTGAAGCTTTCTTT
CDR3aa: CASSWTGRTEAFF

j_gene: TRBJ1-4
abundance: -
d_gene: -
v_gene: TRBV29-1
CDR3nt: TGCAGCGTTTGGTTGGAAATGGATGAAAAACTGTTTTTT
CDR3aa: CSVWLEMDEKLFF

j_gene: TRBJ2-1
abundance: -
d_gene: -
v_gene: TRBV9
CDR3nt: TGTGCCAGCAGCGTAGACTGGGGAGCCTACAATGAGCAGTTCTTC
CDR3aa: CASSVDWGAYNEQFF

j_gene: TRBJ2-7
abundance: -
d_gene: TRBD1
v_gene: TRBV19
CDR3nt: TGTGCCAGTAGTGTGCCTTCAACAGGGGGGTACGAGCAGTACTTC
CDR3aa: CASSVPSTGGYEQYF

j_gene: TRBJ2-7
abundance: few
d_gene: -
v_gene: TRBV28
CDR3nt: TGTGCCAGCAGTTTATTTAATGGGGGCGCGGTCTACGAGCAGTACTTC
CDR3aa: CASSLFNGGAVYEQYF

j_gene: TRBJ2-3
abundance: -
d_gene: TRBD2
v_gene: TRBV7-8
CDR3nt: TGTGCCAGCAGGGGGGGACTAGAAACAGATACGCAGTATTTT
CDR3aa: CASRGGLETDTQYF

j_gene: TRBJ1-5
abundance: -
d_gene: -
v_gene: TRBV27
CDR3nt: TGTGCCAGCAGTTTCGGACTTCATAATCAGCCCCAGCATTTT
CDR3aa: CASSFGLHNQPQHF

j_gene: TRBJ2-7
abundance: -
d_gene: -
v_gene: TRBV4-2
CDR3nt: TGTGCCAGCAGCCACCTCGGAAGGGACTCCTACGAGCAGTACTTC
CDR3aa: CASSHLGRDSYEQYF

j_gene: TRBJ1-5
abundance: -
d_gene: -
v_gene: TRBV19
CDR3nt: TGTGCCAGTAGTTCTTCCGGGGATGGGCAGCCCCAGCATTTT
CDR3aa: CASSSSGDGQPQHF

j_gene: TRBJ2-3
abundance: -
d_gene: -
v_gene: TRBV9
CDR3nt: TGTGCCAGCAGCCTCCATGGAGCTAGCACAGATACGCAGTATTTT
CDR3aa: CASSLHGASTDTQYF

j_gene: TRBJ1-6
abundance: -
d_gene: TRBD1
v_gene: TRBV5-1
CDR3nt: TGCGCCAGCCGGACAGGGCTTTCACCCCTCCACTTT
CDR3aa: CASRTGLSPLHF

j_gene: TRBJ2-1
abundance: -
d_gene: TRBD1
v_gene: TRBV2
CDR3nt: TGTGCCAGCAGTACACAGGGGGGACAGTTCTTC
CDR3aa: CASSTQGGQFF

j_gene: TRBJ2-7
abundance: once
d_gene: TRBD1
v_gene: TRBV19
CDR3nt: TGTGCCAGTAGTATCGGACAGGGTTCCTACGAGCAGTACTTC
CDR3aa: CASSIGQGSYEQYF

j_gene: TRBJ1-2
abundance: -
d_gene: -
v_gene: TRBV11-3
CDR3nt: TGTGCCAGCAGCGGATCGGGACTCCTTAAGGGTGGCTACACCTTC
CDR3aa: CASSGSGLLKGGYTF

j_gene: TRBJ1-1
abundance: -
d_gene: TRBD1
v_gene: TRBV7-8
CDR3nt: TGTGCCAGCAGCTTACCGACAGGGGGCGAGGAAACTGAAGCTTTCTTT
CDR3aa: CASSLPTGGEETEAFF

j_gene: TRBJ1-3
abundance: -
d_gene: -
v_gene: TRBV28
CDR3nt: TGTGCCAGCAGCTTCGGGGGGACTGGAAACACCATATATTTT
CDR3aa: CASSFGGTGNTIYF

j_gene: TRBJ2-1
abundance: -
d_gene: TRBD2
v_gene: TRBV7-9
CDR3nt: TGTGCCAGCAGCTTAACCCGGGAGGGCCCCTACAATGAGCAGTTCTTC
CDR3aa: CASSLTREGPYNEQFF

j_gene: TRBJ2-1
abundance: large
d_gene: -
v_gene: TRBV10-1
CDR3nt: TGCGCCAGCAGTGAGTCTAGGGGTAATGAGCAGTTCTTC
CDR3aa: CASSESRGNEQFF

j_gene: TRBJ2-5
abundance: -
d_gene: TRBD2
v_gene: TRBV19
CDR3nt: TGTGCCAGTAGTATTACTAGCGGGAGTCTAGAGACCCAGTACTTC
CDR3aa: CASSITSGSLETQYF

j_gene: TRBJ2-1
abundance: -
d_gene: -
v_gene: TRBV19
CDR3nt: TGTGCCAGTAGTATAGCAGGGCGAAATGAGCAGTTCTTC
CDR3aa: CASSIAGRNEQFF

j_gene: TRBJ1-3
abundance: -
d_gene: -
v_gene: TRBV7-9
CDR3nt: TGTGCCAGCAGCCCTCGACCGATCTCTGGAAACACCATATATTTT
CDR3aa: CASSPRPISGNTIYF

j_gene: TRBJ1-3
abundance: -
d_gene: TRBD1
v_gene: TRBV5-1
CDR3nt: TGCGCCAGCAGCTTGGGACAGGGGTTGGACACCATATATTTT
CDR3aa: CASSLGQGLDTIYF